Detailed here is one T cell receptor (beta chain). As yet, its antigen is unknown. This record belongs to a study of T cell responses to AZD1222 COVID-19 vaccine. The repertoire was sequenced with immunoSEQ multiplex PCR; TCRdb's copy has only in-frame clones and lacks some. The sample includes 75,000 to 90,000 clones, 70% to 90% of them seen just once. Study-wide findings and caveats: The study found vaccine-associated CD4 TCRs spanning spike, dominant at 160-218 and 743-854. Clonal diversity was possibly underestimated, and white British individuals and females predominated among donors.

The sequence came from an adult who received the AZD1222 COVID-19 vaccine. The sequencing used peripheral blood, collected 28 days after the second AZD1222 dose.

CDR3 loop: CASSHSGGAGNQPQHF. The DNA for the CDR3 is TGTGCCAGCAGTCACTCCGGCGGGGCGGGCAATCAGCCCCAGCATTTT. This chain joins TRBV14 and TRBJ1-5; D is perhaps TRBD1 (5 bases). Germline V gene sequence: CDR1 SGHDN, CDR2 FVKESK. This CDR3 region has 16 residues. V dropped 6 bases and J dropped 2 bases, with 17 bases sitting between them.